One T cell receptor beta chain is described in this entry. Its antigen remains unidentified. Germline CDR1 is SGHRS and CDR2 is YFSETQ. The CDR3 extends over 17 amino acids. J gave up 6 bases and V 4 bases, and 10 bases lay outside the gene matches. The entry originates in a study of CD8 T cells in ankylosing spondylitis. TCRdb reprocessed the 5' RACE reads with MiXCR, giving one entry per CDR3 protein. The profile shows about 210,000 distinct CDR3 sequences, just under 7.5% of them singletons. Study observations and caveats: Ankylosing spondylitis blood appeared to be characterized by a TCR beta motif of eight or nine highly homologous variants. Reportedly, significant enrichment of disease-linked clones occurred in matched ankylosing spondylitis synovial fluid. Reports of some motif variants in reactive arthritis synovial fluid and blood predate this one.

The V gene is TRBV5-1, the J gene TRBJ2-3; 14 positions match TRBD2. This receptor was identified in a male donor with ankylosing spondylitis. Input material: blood, either unsorted or a sorted T cell fraction (not recorded which). Written as DNA, the CDR3 is TGCGCCAGCAGCGCAAGACTAGCGGGGGGGCCGAGTGATACGCAGTATTTT. Protein product: CASSARLAGGPSDTQYF.